This T cell receptor (beta chain) derives from a study of blood T cells in healthy people across ages. Broader study findings: Comparison with aged donors showed that long-lived donors had more naive CD4+ cells and higher diversity.

This clonotype came up a few times. What it binds is not known. Each sample had at least 6 million PBMCs isolated. A second PCR, run for roughly 7 to 11 cycles, used a sample-barcoded 5' primer plus a J-beta primer mix. TCRdb reprocessed the 5' RACE reads via MiXCR and lists one record per CDR3 protein. The sample includes about 640,000 distinct CDR3 sequences, around three fifths seen only once; the top ten take 35% to 40%. V dropped 8 bases and J dropped 1 base, with 8 bases sitting between them. Germline V lookup: CDR1 SGHVS, CDR2 FNYEAQ. CDR3 length: 13 amino acids. The V gene is TRBV7-6, the J gene TRBJ1-4; no reliable D call. This sequence originates from a man aged 55 to 69 in good health. The specimen was blood. CDR3: CASRPLTNEKLFF. DNA for the CDR3: TGTGCCAGCCGGCCACTAACTAATGAAAAACTGTTTTTT.